These T cell receptor beta chains were read from a single sample in a study of T cells after yellow fever vaccination. TCRdb independently ran MiXCR on the 5' RACE reads; one entry per CDR3 protein. Of some 300,000 distinct CDR3 sequences listed, about 10% are singletons. The material was CD4+ T cells sorted from PBMCs, obtained 45 days after the yellow fever booster vaccination. These receptors all stem from a man aged 18 to 30 who received the YFV17D yellow fever vaccine. The CDR3 runs from the conserved cysteine through the conserved F or W. D genes are given only for firm matches. Clone size is shown for a subset of rows, as once, few, many or a class of expanded clone.

clone size: many; J gene: TRBJ1-3; V gene: TRBV6-5; D gene: TRBD1; CDR3 protein: CASSLDRGGNTIYF; CDR3 DNA: TGTGCCAGCAGCCTGGACAGGGGAGGAAACACCATATATTTT
clone size: -; J gene: TRBJ1-1; V gene: TRBV6-5; D gene: -; CDR3 protein: CASSRDRKAFF; CDR3 DNA: TGTGCCAGCAGCCGGGACCGAAAAGCTTTCTTT
clone size: few; J gene: TRBJ2-1; V gene: TRBV7-2; D gene: TRBD2; CDR3 protein: CATGTSGYNEQFF; CDR3 DNA: TGTGCCACCGGGACTAGCGGTTACAATGAGCAGTTCTTC
clone size: few; J gene: TRBJ2-5; V gene: TRBV7-2; D gene: TRBD2; CDR3 protein: CASSLAGLFQETQYF; CDR3 DNA: TGTGCCAGCAGCTTAGCGGGACTATTCCAAGAGACCCAGTACTTC
clone size: few; J gene: TRBJ2-7; V gene: TRBV20-1; D gene: -; CDR3 protein: CSAILPGRSYEQYF; CDR3 DNA: TGCAGTGCTATTCTCCCAGGCCGTTCCTACGAGCAGTACTTC
clone size: few; J gene: TRBJ2-5; V gene: TRBV6-2/TRBV6-3; D gene: -; CDR3 protein: CASIRDGNGRETQYF; CDR3 DNA: TGTGCCAGCATACGGGATGGTAATGGGAGAGAGACCCAGTACTTC
clone size: few; J gene: TRBJ2-3; V gene: TRBV5-1; D gene: -; CDR3 protein: CASSWSGVRADTQYF; CDR3 DNA: TGCGCCAGCAGCTGGTCAGGGGTAAGGGCAGATACGCAGTATTTT
clone size: -; J gene: TRBJ2-5; V gene: TRBV5-1; D gene: TRBD1; CDR3 protein: CASSLPGGQETQYF; CDR3 DNA: TGCGCCAGCAGCTTGCCAGGGGGCCAAGAGACCCAGTACTTC
clone size: few; J gene: TRBJ2-2; V gene: TRBV24-1; D gene: -; CDR3 protein: CATSDPFQTGNTGELFF; CDR3 DNA: TGTGCCACCAGTGATCCATTTCAGACAGGGAACACCGGGGAGCTGTTTTTT
clone size: -; J gene: TRBJ2-3; V gene: TRBV5-1; D gene: TRBD1; CDR3 protein: CASSSGQGRADTQYF; CDR3 DNA: TGCGCCAGCAGCTCCGGACAGGGGAGGGCAGATACGCAGTATTTT
clone size: many; J gene: TRBJ1-4; V gene: TRBV12-3/TRBV12-4; D gene: -; CDR3 protein: CASSGHRNEKLFF; CDR3 DNA: TGTGCCAGCAGTGGACACAGAAATGAAAAACTGTTTTTT
clone size: -; J gene: TRBJ2-6; V gene: TRBV3-1; D gene: -; CDR3 protein: CASSPTNSGANVLTF; CDR3 DNA: TGTGCCAGCAGCCCGACTAACTCTGGGGCCAACGTCCTGACTTTC
clone size: many; J gene: TRBJ2-2; V gene: TRBV7-6; D gene: -; CDR3 protein: CAWQGESGELFF; CDR3 DNA: TGTGCATGGCAGGGCGAATCCGGGGAGCTGTTTTTT
clone size: few; J gene: TRBJ2-5; V gene: TRBV24-1; D gene: -; CDR3 protein: CATSDPGLEETQYF; CDR3 DNA: TGTGCCACCAGTGACCCGGGACTCGAAGAGACCCAGTACTTC
clone size: few; J gene: TRBJ1-1; V gene: TRBV30; D gene: -; CDR3 protein: CAWAGPIGTEAFF; CDR3 DNA: TGTGCCTGGGCCGGGCCTATAGGGACTGAAGCTTTCTTT
clone size: many; J gene: TRBJ2-3; V gene: TRBV11-2; D gene: -; CDR3 protein: CASSLGGTRTDTQYF; CDR3 DNA: TGTGCCAGCAGCTTAGGGGGGACACGCACAGATACGCAGTATTTT
clone size: -; J gene: TRBJ2-1; V gene: TRBV7-2; D gene: TRBD2; CDR3 protein: CASSNQGTSGGNEQFF; CDR3 DNA: TGTGCCAGCAGCAACCAGGGGACTAGCGGGGGGAATGAGCAGTTCTTC
clone size: many; J gene: TRBJ2-2; V gene: TRBV7-7; D gene: -; CDR3 protein: CASSSRGRGGTGELFF; CDR3 DNA: TGTGCCAGCAGCTCCCGAGGTAGGGGCGGCACCGGGGAGCTGTTTTTT
clone size: once; J gene: TRBJ2-5; V gene: TRBV4-1; D gene: TRBD2; CDR3 protein: CASSQDRGGGDETQYF; CDR3 DNA: TGCGCCAGCAGCCAAGATCGGGGCGGGGGAGATGAGACCCAGTACTTC
clone size: few; J gene: TRBJ2-7; V gene: TRBV7-2; D gene: -; CDR3 protein: CASSLSAGHIYEQYF; CDR3 DNA: TGTGCCAGCAGCTTATCGGCGGGGCACATCTACGAGCAGTACTTC
clone size: -; J gene: TRBJ1-2; V gene: TRBV25-1; D gene: -; CDR3 protein: CASSRHPQGRYGYTF; CDR3 DNA: TGTGCCAGCAGCCGCCACCCACAGGGCCGCTATGGCTACACCTTC
clone size: few; J gene: TRBJ2-5; V gene: TRBV9; D gene: -; CDR3 protein: CASSPGQQTQYF; CDR3 DNA: TGTGCCAGCAGCCCAGGACAACAGACCCAGTACTTC
clone size: few; J gene: TRBJ2-3; V gene: TRBV5-4; D gene: -; CDR3 protein: CASSQGLGGFRTDTQYF; CDR3 DNA: TGTGCCAGCAGCCAAGGTCTTGGGGGGTTCCGCACAGATACGCAGTATTTT
clone size: few; J gene: TRBJ2-1; V gene: TRBV24-1; D gene: TRBD1; CDR3 protein: CATSDNGQGLGDEQFF; CDR3 DNA: TGTGCCACCAGTGACAACGGACAGGGGCTGGGCGATGAGCAGTTCTTC
clone size: few; J gene: TRBJ1-1; V gene: TRBV5-1; D gene: -; CDR3 protein: CASSQQTSNTEAFF; CDR3 DNA: TGCGCCAGCAGCCAACAGACTTCGAACACTGAAGCTTTCTTT
clone size: -; J gene: TRBJ1-2; V gene: TRBV27; D gene: -; CDR3 protein: CASSLSGADLRNYGYTF; CDR3 DNA: TGTGCCAGCAGTTTATCAGGGGCGGACCTCCGCAACTATGGCTACACCTTC
clone size: -; J gene: TRBJ1-5; V gene: TRBV6-6; D gene: TRBD1; CDR3 protein: CASTWTGFGQPQHF; CDR3 DNA: TGTGCCAGCACCTGGACAGGGTTTGGTCAGCCCCAGCATTTT
clone size: -; J gene: TRBJ2-7; V gene: TRBV7-2; D gene: TRBD2; CDR3 protein: CASSLPVAGEQYF; CDR3 DNA: TGTGCCAGCAGCTTGCCTGTAGCGGGGGAGCAGTACTTC
clone size: -; J gene: TRBJ2-5; V gene: TRBV7-2; D gene: -; CDR3 protein: CASSSRQELAQETQYF; CDR3 DNA: TGTGCCAGCAGCTCCAGACAGGAATTGGCCCAGGAGACCCAGTACTTC
clone size: many; J gene: TRBJ2-5; V gene: TRBV20-1; D gene: -; CDR3 protein: CSARRTSEETQYF; CDR3 DNA: TGCAGTGCTAGACGGACATCCGAAGAGACCCAGTACTTC
clone size: few; J gene: TRBJ1-5; V gene: TRBV4-3; D gene: -; CDR3 protein: CASSQVEGSNQPQHF; CDR3 DNA: TGCGCCAGCAGCCAAGTTGAAGGGTCGAATCAGCCCCAGCATTTT
clone size: -; J gene: TRBJ2-3; V gene: TRBV7-3; D gene: TRBD1; CDR3 protein: CASSALRTGGTDTQYF; CDR3 DNA: TGTGCCAGCAGCGCCCTAAGGACAGGGGGCACAGATACGCAGTATTTT
clone size: many; J gene: TRBJ2-7; V gene: TRBV7-2; D gene: -; CDR3 protein: CASSSQGGGYEQYF; CDR3 DNA: TGTGCCAGCAGCTCTCAGGGGGGGGGCTACGAGCAGTACTTC
clone size: few; J gene: TRBJ2-3; V gene: TRBV5-1; D gene: -; CDR3 protein: CASGRGGSPDTQYF; CDR3 DNA: TGCGCCAGCGGCCGTGGGGGTTCCCCAGATACGCAGTATTTT
clone size: -; J gene: TRBJ1-3; V gene: TRBV4-2; D gene: -; CDR3 protein: CASSQDVNRRGNTIYF; CDR3 DNA: TGTGCCAGCAGCCAAGACGTGAACAGGCGCGGAAACACCATATATTTT
clone size: -; J gene: TRBJ1-5; V gene: TRBV7-2; D gene: -; CDR3 protein: CASSPGPTNQPQHF; CDR3 DNA: TGTGCCAGCAGCCCCGGACCGACCAATCAGCCCCAGCATTTT
clone size: -; J gene: TRBJ1-5; V gene: TRBV16; D gene: -; CDR3 protein: CASSQSRTWEPQHF; CDR3 DNA: TGTGCCAGCAGCCAATCCCGTACATGGGAGCCCCAGCATTTT
clone size: -; J gene: TRBJ1-1; V gene: TRBV5-1; D gene: -; CDR3 protein: CASSRNPTGTEAFF; CDR3 DNA: TGCGCCAGCAGCCGTAACCCGACGGGGACTGAAGCTTTCTTT
clone size: -; J gene: TRBJ1-1; V gene: TRBV20-1; D gene: TRBD1; CDR3 protein: CSAPGTGMNTEAFF; CDR3 DNA: TGCAGTGCCCCAGGGACAGGAATGAACACTGAAGCTTTCTTT
clone size: -; J gene: TRBJ1-3; V gene: TRBV5-1; D gene: -; CDR3 protein: CASSFRGGDGNTIYF; CDR3 DNA: TGCGCCAGCAGCTTTAGGGGGGGCGACGGAAACACCATATATTTT
clone size: -; J gene: TRBJ1-1; V gene: TRBV7-9; D gene: -; CDR3 protein: CASSLFTLRAFF; CDR3 DNA: TGTGCCAGCAGTCTTTTTACTTTACGAGCTTTCTTT
clone size: many; J gene: TRBJ1-2; V gene: TRBV7-2; D gene: TRBD1; CDR3 protein: CASSPRTGDFYGYTF; CDR3 DNA: TGTGCCAGCAGTCCAAGGACAGGGGACTTCTATGGCTACACCTTC
clone size: -; J gene: TRBJ2-3; V gene: TRBV20-1; D gene: -; CDR3 protein: CSASRGSTDTQYF; CDR3 DNA: TGCAGTGCAAGTAGGGGTAGCACAGATACGCAGTATTTT
clone size: -; J gene: TRBJ1-2; V gene: TRBV7-8; D gene: -; CDR3 protein: CASSLSVRSVYGYTF; CDR3 DNA: TGTGCCAGCAGCTTAAGTGTCAGGTCCGTCTATGGCTACACCTTC
clone size: -; J gene: TRBJ2-1; V gene: TRBV20-1; D gene: -; CDR3 protein: CSLLGTVSYNEQFF; CDR3 DNA: TGCAGTTTGTTAGGAACCGTATCCTACAATGAGCAGTTCTTC
clone size: -; J gene: TRBJ2-1; V gene: TRBV7-6; D gene: TRBD2; CDR3 protein: CASSLRVSGGTTEQFF; CDR3 DNA: TGTGCCAGCAGCTTAAGGGTTAGCGGGGGAACTACTGAGCAGTTCTTC
clone size: -; J gene: TRBJ2-7; V gene: TRBV14; D gene: TRBD1; CDR3 protein: CASSLWTGGRDEQYF; CDR3 DNA: TGTGCCAGCAGCCTTTGGACAGGGGGTAGGGACGAGCAGTACTTC